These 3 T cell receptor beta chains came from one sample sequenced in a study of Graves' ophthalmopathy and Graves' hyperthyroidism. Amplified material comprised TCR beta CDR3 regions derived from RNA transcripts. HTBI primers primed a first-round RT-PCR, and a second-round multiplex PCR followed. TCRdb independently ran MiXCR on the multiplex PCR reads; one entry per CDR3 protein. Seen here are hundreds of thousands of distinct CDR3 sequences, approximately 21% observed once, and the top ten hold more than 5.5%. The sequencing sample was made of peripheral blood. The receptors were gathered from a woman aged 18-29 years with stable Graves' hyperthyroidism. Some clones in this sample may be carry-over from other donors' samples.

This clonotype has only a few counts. This chain's CDR3 is CASSPDPGTEIGNTIYF. CDR3 sequence (DNA): TGTGCCAGCAGTCCGGACCCGGGGACAGAAATTGGAAACACCATATATTTT. The chain employs TRBV12-3 or TRBV12-4 and TRBJ1-3; 7 bases align to TRBD1. The CDR3 consists of 17 residues. J lost 3 bases, V lost 5 bases, and 13 bases had no gene match.

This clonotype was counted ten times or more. The DNA of the CDR3 is TGCAGCGTTGAGGGACAGGAGACCTACGAGCAGTACTTC. Amino acids: CSVEGQETYEQYF. The V and J genes are TRBV29-1 and TRBJ2-7, with 8 bases matching TRBD1. Germline trimming cut 3 bases from V and 2 bases from J; bases unmatched to any gene: 3. There are 13 residues in the CDR3. CDR1 and CDR2 from the germline V gene are SQVTM and ANQGSEA.

CDR3 loop: CASSHGGPGSNQPQHF. The CDR3 coding sequence is TGTGCCAGCAGCCATGGGGGGCCCGGGAGCAATCAGCCCCAGCATTTT. The J gene is TRBJ1-5, the V gene TRBV6-2 or TRBV6-3, with a weak D call TRBD1 (6 bases). Germline lookup yields CDR1 MNHEY and CDR2 SVGEGT. The CDR3 has 16 amino acids. The V gene lost 6 bases and the J gene lost 1 base, with 16 bases spanning the gap.